This T cell receptor (beta chain) appears in the sequencing data of a study of CD8+CD57+ T cells in acquired aplastic anemia (dated by TCRdb to between 2017 and 2018). Background on the whole study: A mean of approximately 2.9 ug of DNA, ranging from about 0.17 to 30 ug, was extracted from sorted CD4+ and CD8+ cells. Mean read counts for healthy donor samples were 8.5 million to 10.8 million for CD4+ cells and around 11 million for CD8+ cells.

This clonotype was recorded a few times. Its antigen is currently not known. Base qualities are not recorded, but no much larger clone differs from it by a single base. TCR repertoires of sorted CD4+ and CD8+ blood T cells from severe aplastic anemia patients and healthy subjects were deep-sequenced in the study. Ficoll-Paque density gradient centrifugation was used to isolate peripheral blood mononuclear cells. Before DNA extraction, CD4+ and CD8+ T cells were sorted by FACS or by magnetic beads. The research as a whole found: Patients and healthy controls showed no significant difference in CD8+ Simpson's diversity (P=0.060). Although 25 to 30 CD8+ CDR3 sequences were shared by patients and controls, these sequences appeared highly expressed in patients and within the immunodominant clones of patients.

Reading from cysteine to phenylalanine, the CDR3 counts 14 amino acids. Only the CDR3 portion is preserved as DNA: 42 bases, with reading frame beginning at the first base. CDR1 SGHVS and CDR2 FQNEAQ were looked up in the germline V gene. Between the V and J ends, shortened by 1 base and 7 bases respectively, the junction contains 13 bases. Genomic DNA served as template for TCR beta VDJ combination and CDR3 sequence profiling. An Illumina HiSeq 2000 was the platform used for TCR repertoire sequencing. On the study's bioinformatics: TRBV/TRBJ rearrangement plots, CDR3 size and DJ length profiles, and Simpson's diversity index were used to assess repertoires. The most abundant DNA sequence in the deep sequencing data was defined as the immunodominant clone. CDR3 amino acid sequences were screened for sharing across subjects and were compared with published repertoires and the VDJdb database. The public sequencing data were trimmed at Q25 with fastp and processed into clonotypes with MiXCR by TCRdb, which kept only in-frame beta chains. Rows matching on CDR3 protein sequence are summarized as one entry with the most common DNA and genes. The V and J calls come from TCRdb's annotation, not from the publication. In this sample the table shows 200,000 to 250,000 distinct CDR3 sequences, 30% to 35% of which occur a single time. The ten largest account for 0.9% to 1.2% of the sample.

Material: sorted CD4+, CD8+, or CD8+CD57+ T cells (not recorded which) from PBMCs. The V gene is TRBV7-8 and the J gene is TRBJ2-5; TRBD2 is a weak D gene call, 5 bases matching. The sequence was obtained from a human donor in good health, serving as a control. Here is the DNA: TGTGCCAGCAGCTTAGACTGGAGTGGAGGGACCCAGTACTTC. The encoded protein is CASSLDWSGGTQYF.